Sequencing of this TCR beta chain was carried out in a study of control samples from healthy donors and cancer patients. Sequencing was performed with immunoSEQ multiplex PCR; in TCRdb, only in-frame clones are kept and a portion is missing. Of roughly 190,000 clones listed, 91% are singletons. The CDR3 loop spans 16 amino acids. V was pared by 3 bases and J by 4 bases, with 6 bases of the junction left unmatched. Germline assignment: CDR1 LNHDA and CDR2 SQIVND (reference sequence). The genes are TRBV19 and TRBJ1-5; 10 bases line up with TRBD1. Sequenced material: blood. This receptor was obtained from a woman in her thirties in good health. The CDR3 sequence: CASSMTGQGRNQPQHF. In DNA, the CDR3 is TGTGCCAGTAGTATGACGGGACAGGGGCGTAATCAGCCCCAGCATTTT.